The 30 T cell receptor beta chains given below trace back to one sample, sequenced in a study of cytomegalovirus exposure and HLA in healthy donors. This PCR relied on a set of 60 Vbeta primers and 13 Jbeta primers. The repertoire was sequenced with immunoSEQ multiplex PCR; TCRdb's copy has only in-frame clones and lacks some. The sample consists of about 200,000 clones, about 81% of them appearing once. Material for sequencing was PBMCs. These receptors all stem from a woman aged 45-60 years in good health and CMV-seropositive.

The V and J genes are TRBV25-1 and TRBJ2-5; TRBD2 agrees at 7 bases. J was trimmed by 5 bases and V by 6 bases; bases with no gene match: 12. The CDR3 is made up of 15 amino acids. The germline gives CDR1 MGHDK, CDR2 SYGVNS. The CDR3 loop is CASSGLTGGGETQYF. CDR3 nucleotide sequence: TGTGCCAGCAGCGGCCTGACGGGAGGTGGGGAGACCCAGTACTTC.

The rearrangement links TRBV19 to TRBJ2-2; TRBD1 matches at 7 bases. CDR1 is LNHDA, CDR2 SQIVND, per germline (reference sequence). The V segment lost 5 bases and the J segment 4 bases; nucleotides outside the gene matches: 7. There are 15 residues in the CDR3. The DNA of the CDR3 is TGTGCCAGTAGTTTCTCTGACAGGGCCACCGGGGAGCTGTTTTTT. It yields the protein CASSFSDRATGELFF.

The chain has TRBV19 and TRBJ2-7, with 7 bases fitting TRBD1. The V segment lost 7 bases and the J segment 0 bases; nucleotides outside the gene matches: 6. The V gene's germline CDR1 is LNHDA and CDR2 SQIVND (reference sequence). This CDR3 is built from 14 residues. In nucleotides, the CDR3 is TGTGCCAGTACGACAGGGATGAGCTCCTACGAGCAGTACTTC. It yields the protein CASTTGMSSYEQYF.

The gene calls are TRBV9 and TRBJ1-1; no firm D call. CDR3 size: 14 residues. Germline lookup yields CDR1 SGDLS and CDR2 YYNGEE. V lost 4 bases to trimming and J lost 8 bases, with 18 bases between them. The CDR3 is CASSPNPTQEEAFF. DNA for the CDR3: TGTGCCAGCAGCCCTAACCCGACCCAGGAAGAAGCTTTCTTT.

This chain joins TRBV27 and TRBJ2-1; TRBD2 aligns across 12 bases. CDR3 length equals 14 residues. CDR1 MNHEY and CDR2 SMNVEV come from the germline V gene (reference sequence). V trimming: 6 bases; J trimming: 10 bases; junction bases outside the gene matches: 7. The CDR3: CASSRLAGDFEQFF. DNA for the CDR3: TGTGCCAGCAGCCGACTAGCGGGAGATTTCGAGCAGTTCTTC.

V and J are TRBV7-3 and TRBJ2-3; D perhaps matches TRBD2 (5 bases). Germline CDR1 reads SGHTA; CDR2 reads FQGTGA. V was trimmed by 6 bases and J by 0 bases, leaving 10 bases between them. This CDR3 spans 14 amino acids. The CDR3 sequence is CASRSGKSTDTQYF. CDR3 DNA sequence: TGTGCCAGCAGGTCCGGGAAAAGCACAGATACGCAGTATTTT. The full variable domain, its missing parts supplied by reference TRBV7-3 and TRBJ2-3, is GAGVSQTPSNKVTEKGKYVELRCDPISGHTALYWYRQSLGQGPEFLIYFQGTGAADDSGLPNDRFFAVRPEGSVSTLKIQRTERGDSAVYLCASRSGKSTDTQYFGPGTRLTVL.

The chain carries TRBV5-1 and TRBJ1-3, with 7 bases aligning to TRBD2. The better agreement between TRBJ2-2 and the DNA end casts doubt on the J call. Germline V gene lookup returns CDR1 SGHRS and CDR2 YFSETQ. The CDR3 contains 15 residues. CDR3 amino acids: CASSLTSVNTGELFF. The CDR3 nucleotides are TGCGCCAGCAGCTTGACTAGCGTGAACACCGGGGAGCTGTTTTTT.

As concerns this clone: At one of its ends the junction is not consistent with the germline gene, which may arise from a read error. The chain combines TRBV7-9 with TRBJ1-1; a weak D match, TRBD1 (6 bases). This CDR3 has 15 amino acids. CDR1 and CDR2 from the germline V gene are SEHNR and FQNEAQ (reference sequence). CDR3 sequence (DNA): TGTTCCAGCAGCTTCATGACAGGACCGAACACTGAAGCTTTCTTT. This gives the protein CSSSFMTGPNTEAFF.

This chain uses TRBV5-1 with TRBJ1-1, with D possibly TRBD1 on 5 matching bases. CDR3 length: 15 residues. In germline, CDR1 is SGHRS, CDR2 YFSETQ. V was clipped by 4 bases and J by 0 bases, with 13 bases between them. The CDR3: CASSVQGPMNTEAFF. CDR3 sequence (DNA): TGCGCCAGCAGCGTGCAGGGTCCCATGAACACTGAAGCTTTCTTT.

V gene TRBV19 combines with J gene TRBJ1-2; 8 bases are a match to TRBD1. Trimming at V came to 5 bases and at J to 7 bases, leaving 9 bases not matched to a gene. Germline V gene sequence: CDR1 LNHDA, CDR2 SQIVND (reference sequence). The CDR3 extends over 14 amino acids. CDR3 nucleotides: TGTGCCAGTAGTCCGACAGGGGCAAGGAGTGGCTACACCTTC. Protein: CASSPTGARSGYTF. Based on the CDR3 plus reference TRBV19 and TRBJ1-2, the full variable domain is DGGITQSPKYLFRKEGQNVTLSCEQNLNHDAMYWYRQDPGQGLRLIYYSQIVNDFQKGDIAEGYSVSREKKESFPLTVTSAQKNPTAFYLCASSPTGARSGYTFGSGTRLTVV.

This chain links TRBV7-2 with TRBJ1-5; 7 bases line up with TRBD1. Per the germline V gene, CDR1 is SGHTA and CDR2 is FQGNSA. After removal of 5 bases from V and 2 bases from J, the junction contained 9 bases not matched to a gene. The CDR3 covers 16 residues. The CDR3 loop is CASSPNRGQGNQPQHF. The CDR3, as DNA: TGTGCCAGCAGCCCAAACAGGGGTCAGGGCAATCAGCCCCAGCATTTT.

The chain couples TRBV9 to TRBJ1-1; the match to TRBD1 covers 10 bases. The CDR3 is 14 residues long. Germline V gives CDR1 SGDLS, CDR2 YYNGEE. The J segment lost 6 bases and the V segment lost 3 bases, leaving 5 bases of the junction unmatched. CDR3 sequence: CASSAGDRGAEAFF. Here the CDR3 DNA reads TGTGCCAGCAGCGCGGGGGACAGGGGCGCTGAAGCTTTCTTT.

V gene TRBV7-2 combines with J gene TRBJ2-7; perhaps TRBD2 as D (6 bases). The length of the CDR3 is 18 residues. Trimming took off 3 bases at V and 0 bases at J, with 21 bases between the two ends. In germline, CDR1 is SGHTA, CDR2 FQGNSA. The CDR3 DNA reads TGTGCCAGCAGCTTCACCTTTGCGGGGCGAGCGGACTCCTACGAGCAGTACTTC. Its translation: CASSFTFAGRADSYEQYF.

This clone was picked up one time. CDR3 sequence: CASSSGGGDYEQYF. CDR3 coding DNA: TGCGCCAGCAGCTCCGGTGGAGGGGATTACGAGCAGTACTTC. The V and J genes are TRBV5-1 and TRBJ2-7, with D perhaps matching TRBD2 (6 bases). V was trimmed by 3 bases and J by 4 bases, leaving 14 bases between them. Looked up from germline, CDR1 is SGHRS and CDR2 is YFSETQ. This CDR3 has 14 residues.

The chain links TRBV19 to TRBJ1-1; D not resolved. The V gene lost 3 bases and the J gene lost 0 bases, with 8 bases spanning the gap. The germline V gene has CDR1 LNHDA and CDR2 SQIVND (reference sequence). CDR3 length: 14 amino acids. DNA for the CDR3: TGTGCCAGTAGTATTCGAGGTGTGAACACTGAAGCTTTCTTT. Protein sequence: CASSIRGVNTEAFF.

DNA for the CDR3: TGCAGCGTCCCTCGGGGCGGGGGGGCGTCCTACAATGAGCAGTTCTTC. Encoded protein: CSVPRGGGASYNEQFF. This chain links TRBV29-1 with TRBJ2-1; TRBD2 matches at 9 bases. The CDR3 is 16 residues long. The V and J ends lost 6 bases and 1 base, in that order; junction bases with no gene match: 10. Germline V CDR1 and CDR2: SQVTM, ANQGSEA.

The V and J genes are TRBV30 and TRBJ1-5; D possibly corresponds to TRBD1 (6 bases). The V and J ends lost 4 bases and 1 base respectively, with 8 bases between them. This CDR3 has 13 residues. From germline, CDR1 is GTSNPN and CDR2 SVGIG (reference sequence). The CDR3 bases are TGTGCCTGGAATCAGGGGAGCAATCAGCCCCAGCATTTT. Residues: CAWNQGSNQPQHF.

This clone was observed once. The V gene is TRBV2, the J gene TRBJ2-5; D is possibly TRBD2 (6 bases). Per germline, CDR1 SNHLY and CDR2 FYNNEI. CDR3 length: 13 residues. The V end lost 6 bases, the J end lost 3 bases, and 11 bases lay between the germline ends. CDR3 loop: CASSPTSKETQYF. CDR3 DNA: TGTGCCAGCAGCCCGACTAGTAAAGAGACCCAGTACTTC. The variable domain in full, with the rest retrieved from reference TRBV2 and TRBJ2-5, is EPEVTQTPSHQVTQMGQEVILRCVPISNHLYFYWYRQILGQKVEFLVSFYNNEISEKSEIFDDQFSVERPDGSNFTLKIRSTKLEDSAMYFCASSPTSKETQYFGPGTRLLVL.

The CDR3 DNA follows: TGTGCCGCTTACTTCCAGGGGGGACTGAACACTGAAGCTTTCTTT. It codes for CAAYFQGGLNTEAFF. J is TRBJ1-1 and V is TRBV7-3; 7 positions agree with TRBD1. There are 15 residues in the CDR3. V lost 11 bases to trimming and J lost 0 bases; unmatched junction nucleotides: 12. From germline, CDR1 is SGHTA and CDR2 FQGTGA. The full variable domain, with the rest looked up from reference TRBV7-3 and TRBJ1-1, is GAGVSQTPSNKVTEKGKYVELRCDPISGHTALYWYRQSLGQGPEFLIYFQGTGAADDSGLPNDRFFAVRPEGSVSTLKIQRTERGDSAVYLCAAYFQGGLNTEAFFGQGTRLTVV.

This clone occurred once. V usage is TRBV11-3 and J usage is TRBJ2-2, with D possibly being TRBD2 (5 bases). CDR1 SGHNT and CDR2 YENEEA come from the germline V gene. The CDR3 spans 17 residues. V gave up 4 bases and J gave up 5 bases, with 20 bases separating them. The CDR3 region is CASSSTRADGGTGELFF. CDR3 sequence (DNA): TGTGCCAGCAGCTCCACCAGAGCGGACGGTGGGACCGGGGAGCTGTTTTTT.

The chain couples TRBV5-1 to TRBJ1-3; D not certain. The V end was cut by 2 bases, the J end by 2 bases, with 11 bases between. The CDR3 runs to 15 residues. The germline V gene has CDR1 SGHRS and CDR2 YFSETQ. In nucleotides, the CDR3 is TGCGCCAGCAGCTTTAAAGGAGATGCTGGAAACACCATATATTTT. This translates into CASSFKGDAGNTIYF.

The rearrangement joins TRBV28 to TRBJ1-6; a weak D match, TRBD1 (5 bases). Trimming pared 2 bases from V and 5 bases from J, leaving 7 bases between. In germline, CDR1 is MDHEN, CDR2 SYDVKM. CDR3 length: 14 amino acids. The DNA of the CDR3 is TGTGCCAGCAGTTTAGGGGGGAATAATTCACCCCTCCACTTT. It translates to CASSLGGNNSPLHF.

V usage is TRBV4-3 and J usage is TRBJ2-5; D uncertain. The CDR3 has 14 amino acids. The V and J ends lost 4 bases and 1 base respectively, with 10 bases between them. Per the germline V gene, CDR1 is LGHNA and CDR2 is YSLEER. The CDR3 nucleotides are TGCGCCAGCAGCCGAGATCAGATCCAAGAGACCCAGTACTTC. Protein: CASSRDQIQETQYF.

The J gene is TRBJ2-7, the V gene TRBV6-6; 13 nucleotides line up with TRBD2. Germline CDR1 MNHNY, CDR2 SVGAGI (reference sequence). The CDR3 extends over 16 amino acids. After removal of 8 bases from V and 3 bases from J, the junction contained 10 bases not matched to a gene. This chain's CDR3 is CASSPPGLAGYYEQYF. DNA of the CDR3: TGTGCCAGCTCCCCTCCGGGACTAGCGGGGTACTACGAGCAGTACTTC.

This chain uses TRBV7-9 with TRBJ1-2, with a possible D match to TRBD1 (5 bases). This CDR3 spans 11 amino acids. Germline CDR1 reads SEHNR; CDR2 reads FQNEAQ (reference sequence). V gave up 6 bases and J gave up 8 bases, with 10 bases separating them. DNA for the CDR3: TGTGCCAGCAGTAACGGGGGGGGCTACACCTTC. This codes for CASSNGGGYTF. The full variable domain, completed using reference TRBV7-9 and TRBJ1-2, is DTGVSQNPRHKITKRGQNVTFRCDPISEHNRLYWYRQTLGQGPEFLTYFQNEAQLEKSRLLSDRFSAERPKGSFSTLEIQRTEQGDSAMYLCASSNGGGYTFGSGTRLTVV.

CDR3 DNA sequence: TGTGCCAGCAGTTCTAACACAGATACGCAGTATTTT. The encoded protein is CASSSNTDTQYF. The chain joins TRBV7-6 to TRBJ2-3, with D hard to call. The CDR3 extends over 12 amino acids. Trimming pared 6 bases from V and 2 bases from J, leaving 6 bases between. Germline loops: CDR1 SGHVS, CDR2 FNYEAQ.

In DNA form, the CDR3 reads TGTGCCAGCAGTCGGACAGGAGCTGTACCAACTTACGAGCAGTACTTC. It translates to CASSRTGAVPTYEQYF. The rearrangement joins TRBV2 to TRBJ2-7; 7 bases are shared with TRBD1. Germline-derived CDR1 and CDR2 are SNHLY and FYNNEI. The CDR3 runs to 16 residues. The V gene end was trimmed by 5 bases and the J gene end by 4 bases; junction bases not matched to a gene: 14.

In this sample, this clone turned up once. The chain couples TRBV15 to TRBJ1-5, with D possibly matching TRBD1 (5 bases). Germline V gene sequence: CDR1 LNHNV, CDR2 YYDKDF (reference sequence). V was clipped by 0 bases and J by 0 bases, with 15 bases between them. CDR3 length: 18 residues. Written as DNA, the CDR3 is TGTGCCACCAGCAGAGATCTCCGAGCAGGGATTAGCAATCAGCCCCAGCATTTT. Translating it yields CATSRDLRAGISNQPQHF.

V usage is TRBV4-2 and J usage is TRBJ1-1, with TRBD1 as a possible D gene (5 bases). Per the germline V gene, CDR1 is LGHNA and CDR2 is YNFKEQ. The V end lost 5 bases, the J end lost 6 bases, and 16 bases lay between the germline ends. The CDR3 contains 14 residues. The CDR3 loop is CASSSGGARPEAFF. In nucleotides, the CDR3 is TGTGCCAGCAGCAGCGGAGGGGCGAGGCCTGAAGCTTTCTTT.

This clone came up a few times. The chain carries TRBV10-3 and TRBJ1-5, with D perhaps TRBD1 (5 bases). Trimming left V 4 bases short and J 1 base short, with 8 bases between. CDR3 length equals 14 residues. The germline V gene encodes CDR1 ENHRY and CDR2 SYGVKD. The CDR3 protein is CAISGSGSNQPQHF. CDR3 nucleotides: TGTGCCATCAGTGGTTCAGGGAGCAATCAGCCCCAGCATTTT.